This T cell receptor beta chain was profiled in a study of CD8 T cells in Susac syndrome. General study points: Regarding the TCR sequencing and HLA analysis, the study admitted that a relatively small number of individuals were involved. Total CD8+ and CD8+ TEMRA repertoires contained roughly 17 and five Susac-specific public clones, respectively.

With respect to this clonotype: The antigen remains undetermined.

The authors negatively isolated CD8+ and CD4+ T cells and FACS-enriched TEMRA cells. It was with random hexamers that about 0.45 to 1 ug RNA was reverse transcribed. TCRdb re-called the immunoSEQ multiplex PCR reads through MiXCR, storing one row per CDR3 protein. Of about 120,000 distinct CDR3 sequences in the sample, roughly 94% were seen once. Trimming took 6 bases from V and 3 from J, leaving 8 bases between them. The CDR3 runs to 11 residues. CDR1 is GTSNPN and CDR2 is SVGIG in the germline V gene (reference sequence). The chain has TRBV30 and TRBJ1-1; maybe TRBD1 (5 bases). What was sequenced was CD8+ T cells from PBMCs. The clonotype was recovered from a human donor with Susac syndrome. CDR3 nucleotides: TGTGCCTGCGGGGGGTACACTGAAGCTTTCTTT. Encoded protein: CACGGYTEAFF.